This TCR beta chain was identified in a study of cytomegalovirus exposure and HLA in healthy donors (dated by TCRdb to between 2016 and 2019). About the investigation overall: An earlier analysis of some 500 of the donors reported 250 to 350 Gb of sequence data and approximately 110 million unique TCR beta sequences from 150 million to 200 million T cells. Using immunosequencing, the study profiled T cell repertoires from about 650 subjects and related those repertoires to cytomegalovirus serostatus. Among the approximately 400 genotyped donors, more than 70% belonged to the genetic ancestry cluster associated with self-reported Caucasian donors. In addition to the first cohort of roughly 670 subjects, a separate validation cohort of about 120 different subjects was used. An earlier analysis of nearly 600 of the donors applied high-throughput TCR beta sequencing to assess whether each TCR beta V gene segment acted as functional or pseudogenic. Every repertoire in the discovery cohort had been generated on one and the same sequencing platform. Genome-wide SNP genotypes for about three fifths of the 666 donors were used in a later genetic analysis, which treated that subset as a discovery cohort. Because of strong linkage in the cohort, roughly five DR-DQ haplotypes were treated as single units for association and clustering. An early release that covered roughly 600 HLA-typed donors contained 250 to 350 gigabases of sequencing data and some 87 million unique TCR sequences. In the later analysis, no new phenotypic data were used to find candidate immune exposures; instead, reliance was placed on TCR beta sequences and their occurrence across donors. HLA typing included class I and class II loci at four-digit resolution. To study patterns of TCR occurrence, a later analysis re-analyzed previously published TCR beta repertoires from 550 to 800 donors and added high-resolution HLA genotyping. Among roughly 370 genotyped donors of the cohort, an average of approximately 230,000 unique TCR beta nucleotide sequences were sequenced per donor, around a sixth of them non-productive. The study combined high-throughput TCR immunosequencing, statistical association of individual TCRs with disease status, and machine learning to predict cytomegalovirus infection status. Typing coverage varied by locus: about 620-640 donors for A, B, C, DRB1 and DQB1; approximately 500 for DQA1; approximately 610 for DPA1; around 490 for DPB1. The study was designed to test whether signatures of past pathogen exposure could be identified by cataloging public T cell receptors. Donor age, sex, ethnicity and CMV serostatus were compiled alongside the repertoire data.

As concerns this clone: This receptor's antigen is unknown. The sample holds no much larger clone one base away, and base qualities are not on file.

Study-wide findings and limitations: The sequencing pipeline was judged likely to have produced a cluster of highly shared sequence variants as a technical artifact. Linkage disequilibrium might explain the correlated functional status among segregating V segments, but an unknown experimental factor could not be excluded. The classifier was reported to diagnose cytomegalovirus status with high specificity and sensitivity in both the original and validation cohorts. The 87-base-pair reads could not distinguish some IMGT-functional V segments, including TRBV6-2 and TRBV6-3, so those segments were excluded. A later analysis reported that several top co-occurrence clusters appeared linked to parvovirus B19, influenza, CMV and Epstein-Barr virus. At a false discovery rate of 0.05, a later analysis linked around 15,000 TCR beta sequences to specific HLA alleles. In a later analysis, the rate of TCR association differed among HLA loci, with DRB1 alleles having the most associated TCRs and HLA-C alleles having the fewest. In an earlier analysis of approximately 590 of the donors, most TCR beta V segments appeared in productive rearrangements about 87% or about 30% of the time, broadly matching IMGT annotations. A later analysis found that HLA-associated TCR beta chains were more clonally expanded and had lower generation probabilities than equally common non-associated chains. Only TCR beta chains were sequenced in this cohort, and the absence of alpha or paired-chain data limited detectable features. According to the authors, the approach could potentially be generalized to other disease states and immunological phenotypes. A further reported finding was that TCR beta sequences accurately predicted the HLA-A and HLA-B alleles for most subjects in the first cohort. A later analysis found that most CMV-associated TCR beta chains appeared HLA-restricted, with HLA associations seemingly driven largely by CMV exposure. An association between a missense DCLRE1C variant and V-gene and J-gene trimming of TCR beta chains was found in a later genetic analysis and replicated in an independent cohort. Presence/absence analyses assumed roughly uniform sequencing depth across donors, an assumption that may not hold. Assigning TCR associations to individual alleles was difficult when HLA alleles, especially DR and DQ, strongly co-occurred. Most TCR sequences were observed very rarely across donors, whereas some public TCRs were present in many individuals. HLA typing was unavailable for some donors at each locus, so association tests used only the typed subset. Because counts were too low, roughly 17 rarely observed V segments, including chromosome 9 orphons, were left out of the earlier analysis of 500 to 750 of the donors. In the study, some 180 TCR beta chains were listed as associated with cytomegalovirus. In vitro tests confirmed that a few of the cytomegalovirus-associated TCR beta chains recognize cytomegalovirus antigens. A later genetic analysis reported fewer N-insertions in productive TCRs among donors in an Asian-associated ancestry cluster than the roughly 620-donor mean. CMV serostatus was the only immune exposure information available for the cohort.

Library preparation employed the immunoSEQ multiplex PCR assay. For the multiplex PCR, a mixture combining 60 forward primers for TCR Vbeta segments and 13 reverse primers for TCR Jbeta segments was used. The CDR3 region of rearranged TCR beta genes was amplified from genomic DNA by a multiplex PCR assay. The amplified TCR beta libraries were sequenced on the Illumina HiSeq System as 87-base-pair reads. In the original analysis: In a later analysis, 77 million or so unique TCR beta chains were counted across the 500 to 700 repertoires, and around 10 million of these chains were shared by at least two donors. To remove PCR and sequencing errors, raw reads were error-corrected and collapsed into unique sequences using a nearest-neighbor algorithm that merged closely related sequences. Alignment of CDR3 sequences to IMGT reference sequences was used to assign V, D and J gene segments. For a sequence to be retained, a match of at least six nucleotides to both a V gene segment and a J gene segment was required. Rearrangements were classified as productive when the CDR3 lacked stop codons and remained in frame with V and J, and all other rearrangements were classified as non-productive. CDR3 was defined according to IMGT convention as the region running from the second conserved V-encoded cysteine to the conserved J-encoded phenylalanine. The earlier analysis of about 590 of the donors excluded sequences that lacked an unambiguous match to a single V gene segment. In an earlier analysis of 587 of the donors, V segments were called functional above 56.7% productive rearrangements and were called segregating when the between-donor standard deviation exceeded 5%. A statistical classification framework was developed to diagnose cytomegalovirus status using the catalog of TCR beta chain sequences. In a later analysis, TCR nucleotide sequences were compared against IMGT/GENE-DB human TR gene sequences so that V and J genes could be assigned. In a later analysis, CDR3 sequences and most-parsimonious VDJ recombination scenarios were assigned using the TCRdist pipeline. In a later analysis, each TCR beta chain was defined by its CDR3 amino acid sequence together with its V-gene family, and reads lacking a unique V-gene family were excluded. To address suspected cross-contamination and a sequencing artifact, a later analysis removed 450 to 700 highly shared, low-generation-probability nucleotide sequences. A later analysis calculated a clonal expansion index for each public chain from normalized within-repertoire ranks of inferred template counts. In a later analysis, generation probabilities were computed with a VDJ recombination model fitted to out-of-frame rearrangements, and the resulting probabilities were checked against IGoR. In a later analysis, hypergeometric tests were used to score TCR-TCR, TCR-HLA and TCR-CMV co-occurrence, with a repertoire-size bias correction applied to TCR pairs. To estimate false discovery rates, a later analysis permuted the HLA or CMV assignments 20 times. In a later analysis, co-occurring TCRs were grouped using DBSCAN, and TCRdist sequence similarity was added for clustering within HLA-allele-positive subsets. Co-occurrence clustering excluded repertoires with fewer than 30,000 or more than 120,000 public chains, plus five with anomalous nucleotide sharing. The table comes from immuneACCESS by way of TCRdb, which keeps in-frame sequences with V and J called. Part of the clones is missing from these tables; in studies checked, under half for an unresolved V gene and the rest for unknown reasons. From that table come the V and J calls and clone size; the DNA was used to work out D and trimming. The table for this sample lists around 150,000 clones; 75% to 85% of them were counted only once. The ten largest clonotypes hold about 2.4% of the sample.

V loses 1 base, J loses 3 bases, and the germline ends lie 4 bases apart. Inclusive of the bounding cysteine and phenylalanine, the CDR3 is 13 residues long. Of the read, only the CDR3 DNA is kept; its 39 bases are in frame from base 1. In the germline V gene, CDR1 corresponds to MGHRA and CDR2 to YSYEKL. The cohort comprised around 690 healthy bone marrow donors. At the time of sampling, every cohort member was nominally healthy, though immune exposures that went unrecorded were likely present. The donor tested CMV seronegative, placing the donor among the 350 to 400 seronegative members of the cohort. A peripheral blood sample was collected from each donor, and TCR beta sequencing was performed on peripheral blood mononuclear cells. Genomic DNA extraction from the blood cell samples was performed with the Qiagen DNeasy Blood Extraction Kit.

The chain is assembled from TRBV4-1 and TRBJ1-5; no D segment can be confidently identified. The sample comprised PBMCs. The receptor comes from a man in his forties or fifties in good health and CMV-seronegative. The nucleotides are TGCGCCAGCAGCCAAGCCTCCAATCAGCCCCAGCATTTT. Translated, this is CASSQASNQPQHF.